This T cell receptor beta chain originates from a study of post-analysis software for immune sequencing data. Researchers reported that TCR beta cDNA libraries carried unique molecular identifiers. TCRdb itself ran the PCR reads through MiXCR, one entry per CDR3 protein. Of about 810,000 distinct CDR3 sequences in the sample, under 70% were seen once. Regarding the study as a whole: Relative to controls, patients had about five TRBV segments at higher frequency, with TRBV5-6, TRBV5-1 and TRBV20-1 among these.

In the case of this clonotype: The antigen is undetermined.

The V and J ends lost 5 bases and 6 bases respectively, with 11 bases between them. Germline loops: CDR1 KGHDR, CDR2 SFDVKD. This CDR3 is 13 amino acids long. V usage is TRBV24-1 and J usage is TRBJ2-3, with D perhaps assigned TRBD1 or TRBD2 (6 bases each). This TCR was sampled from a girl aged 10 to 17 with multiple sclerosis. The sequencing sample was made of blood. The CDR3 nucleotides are TGTGCCACCAGTGGTTCGGGGGCTGATACGCAGTATTTT. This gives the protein CATSGSGADTQYF.